This T cell receptor (beta chain) was sequenced in a study of shared clonotypes between healthy human individuals. The V and J ends lost 0 bases and 0 bases, in that order; junction bases with no gene match: 4. The CDR3 totals 17 residues. Germline V lookup: CDR1 MDHEN, CDR2 SYDVKM. The data were produced by immunoSEQ multiplex PCR, yet TCRdb's version contains in-frame clones alone and is incomplete. The table records hundreds of thousands of clones, around 79% of them present only once. The sample taken for sequencing was PBMCs. The TCR originated in a middle-aged woman in good health. Some clones in this sample may be carry-over from other donors' samples. The genes are TRBV28 and TRBJ2-7; 11 bases agree with TRBD2. This CDR3 is CASSLWTSGTRSYEQYF. The DNA for the CDR3 is TGTGCCAGCAGTTTATGGACTAGCGGGACTCGCTCCTACGAGCAGTACTTC.